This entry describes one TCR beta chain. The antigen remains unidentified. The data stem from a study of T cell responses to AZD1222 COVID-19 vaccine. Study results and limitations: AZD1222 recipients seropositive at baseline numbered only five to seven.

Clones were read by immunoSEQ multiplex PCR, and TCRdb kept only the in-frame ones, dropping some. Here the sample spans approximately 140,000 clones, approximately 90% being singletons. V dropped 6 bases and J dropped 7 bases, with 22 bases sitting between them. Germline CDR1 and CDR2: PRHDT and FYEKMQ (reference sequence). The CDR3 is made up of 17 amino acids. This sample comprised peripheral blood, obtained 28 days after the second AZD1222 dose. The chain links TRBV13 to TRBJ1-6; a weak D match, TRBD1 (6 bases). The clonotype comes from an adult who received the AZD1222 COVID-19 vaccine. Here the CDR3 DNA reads TGTGCCAGCAGACACCTAGGGGGGCAATCTCTAAATTCACCCCTCCACTTT. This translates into CASRHLGGQSLNSPLHF.